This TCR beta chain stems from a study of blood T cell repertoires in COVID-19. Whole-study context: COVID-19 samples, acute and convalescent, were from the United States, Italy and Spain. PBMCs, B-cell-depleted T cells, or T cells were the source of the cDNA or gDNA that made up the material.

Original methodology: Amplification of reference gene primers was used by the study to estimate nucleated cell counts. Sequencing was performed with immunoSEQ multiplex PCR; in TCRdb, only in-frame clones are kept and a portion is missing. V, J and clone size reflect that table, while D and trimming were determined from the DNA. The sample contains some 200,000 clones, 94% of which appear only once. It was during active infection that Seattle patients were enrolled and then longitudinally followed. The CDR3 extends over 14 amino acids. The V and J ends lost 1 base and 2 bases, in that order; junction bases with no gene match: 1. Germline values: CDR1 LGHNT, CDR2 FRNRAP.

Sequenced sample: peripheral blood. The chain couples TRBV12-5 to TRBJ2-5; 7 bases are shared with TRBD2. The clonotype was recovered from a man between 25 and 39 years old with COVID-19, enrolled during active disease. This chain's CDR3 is CASGLGTRQETQYF. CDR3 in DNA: TGTGCTAGTGGTTTGGGGACTAGACAAGAGACCCAGTACTTC. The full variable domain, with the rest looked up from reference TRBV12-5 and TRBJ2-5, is DARVTQTPRHKVTEMGQEVTMRCQPILGHNTVFWYRQTMMQGLELLAYFRNRAPLDDSGMPKDRFSAEMPDATLATLKIQPSEPRDSAVYFCASGLGTRQETQYFGPGTRLLVL.